This paragraph covers one T cell receptor (beta chain) sequence. Its antigen is still unknown. The data were taken from a study of cytomegalovirus exposure and HLA in healthy donors. V lost 5 bases, J lost 0 bases, and 7 bases lay in between. The germline gives CDR1 SQVTM, CDR2 ANQGSEA. The CDR3 covers 13 residues. The PCR contained 60 Vbeta and 13 Jbeta primers. Method: immunoSEQ multiplex PCR; TCRdb's copy keeps in-frame clones and lacks some. The sample holds approximately 280,000 clones, approximately 90% seen once. Study-wide results and caveats: TCR beta chain V- and J-gene trimming was linked, in a later analysis, to a missense variant in DCLRE1C. The study assumed roughly uniform donor sequencing depth for presence/absence analyses.

Input material: PBMCs. This TCR derives from a young woman in good health and CMV-seronegative. The chain employs TRBV29-1 and TRBJ1-4; perhaps TRBD1 as D (5 bases). The CDR3 sequence: CSVKTATNEKLFF. In DNA, the CDR3 is TGCAGCGTTAAGACAGCAACTAATGAAAAACTGTTTTTT.